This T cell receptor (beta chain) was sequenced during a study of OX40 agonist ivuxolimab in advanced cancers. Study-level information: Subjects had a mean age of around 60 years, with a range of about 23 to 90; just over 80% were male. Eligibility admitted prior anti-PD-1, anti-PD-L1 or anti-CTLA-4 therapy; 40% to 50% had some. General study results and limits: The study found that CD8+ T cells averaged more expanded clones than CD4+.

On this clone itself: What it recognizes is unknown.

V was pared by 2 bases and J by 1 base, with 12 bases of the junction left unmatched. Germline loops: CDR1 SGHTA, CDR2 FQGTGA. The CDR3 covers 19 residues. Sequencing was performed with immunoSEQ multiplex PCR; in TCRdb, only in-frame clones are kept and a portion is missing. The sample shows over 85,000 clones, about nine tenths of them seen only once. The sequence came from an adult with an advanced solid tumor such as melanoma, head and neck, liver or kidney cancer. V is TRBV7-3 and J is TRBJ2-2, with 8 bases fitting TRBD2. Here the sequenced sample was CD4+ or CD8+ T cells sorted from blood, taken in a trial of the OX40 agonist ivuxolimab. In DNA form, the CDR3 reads TGTGCCAGCAGCTTAGGGCAGATCGGAGCGGGGGAGAACACCGGGGAGCTGTTTTTT. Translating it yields CASSLGQIGAGENTGELFF. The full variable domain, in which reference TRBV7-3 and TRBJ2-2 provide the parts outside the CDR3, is GAGVSQTPSNKVTEKGKYVELRCDPISGHTALYWYRQSLGQGPEFLIYFQGTGAADDSGLPNDRFFAVRPEGSVSTLKIQRTERGDSAVYLCASSLGQIGAGENTGELFFGEGSRLTVL.